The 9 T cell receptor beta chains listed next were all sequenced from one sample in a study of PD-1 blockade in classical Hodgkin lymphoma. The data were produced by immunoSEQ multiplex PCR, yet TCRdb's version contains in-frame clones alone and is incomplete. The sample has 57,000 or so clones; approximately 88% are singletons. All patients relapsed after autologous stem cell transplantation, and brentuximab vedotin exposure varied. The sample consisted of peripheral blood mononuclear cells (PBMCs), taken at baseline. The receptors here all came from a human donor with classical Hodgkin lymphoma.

The CDR3 region has the DNA TGTGCCAGCAGGAAACCGGGACAGGGAATAACCGGGGAGCTGTTTTTT. Its protein is CASRKPGQGITGELFF. The chain uses TRBV27 and TRBJ2-2; TRBD1 matches 9 bases. The CDR3 has 16 amino acids. In germline, CDR1 is MNHEY, CDR2 SMNVEV (reference sequence). V lost 6 bases to trimming and J lost 5 bases; unmatched junction nucleotides: 10.

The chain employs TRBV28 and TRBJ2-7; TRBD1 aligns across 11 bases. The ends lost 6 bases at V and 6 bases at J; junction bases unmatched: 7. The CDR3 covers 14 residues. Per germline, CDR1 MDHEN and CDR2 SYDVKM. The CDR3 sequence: CASREPGQGGEQYF. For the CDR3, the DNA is TGTGCCAGCAGGGAACCGGGACAGGGGGGCGAGCAGTACTTC.

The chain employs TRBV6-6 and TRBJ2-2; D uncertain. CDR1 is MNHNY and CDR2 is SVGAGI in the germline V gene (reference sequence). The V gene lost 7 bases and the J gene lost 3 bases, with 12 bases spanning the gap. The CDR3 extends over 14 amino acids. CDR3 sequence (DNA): TGTGCCAGCACCCTTCGAAGGGACACCGGGGAGCTGTTTTTT. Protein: CASTLRRDTGELFF.

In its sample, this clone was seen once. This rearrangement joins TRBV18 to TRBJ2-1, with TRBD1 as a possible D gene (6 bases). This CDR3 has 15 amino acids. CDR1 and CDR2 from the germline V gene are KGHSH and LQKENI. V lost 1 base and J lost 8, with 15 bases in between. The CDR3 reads CASSPRTEPGDEQFF. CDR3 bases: TGTGCCAGCTCACCACGGACAGAGCCAGGGGATGAGCAGTTCTTC.

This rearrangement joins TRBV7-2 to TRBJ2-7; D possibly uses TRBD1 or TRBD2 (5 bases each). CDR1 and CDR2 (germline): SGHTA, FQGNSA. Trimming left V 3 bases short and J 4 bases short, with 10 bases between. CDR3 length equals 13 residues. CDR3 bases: TGTGCCAGCAGCTTTAAGGGGACGTACGAGCAGTACTTC. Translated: CASSFKGTYEQYF. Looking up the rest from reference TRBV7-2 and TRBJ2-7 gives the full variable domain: GAGVSQSPSNKVTEKGKDVELRCDPISGHTALYWYRQSLGQGLEFLIYFQGNSAPDKSGLPSDRFSAERTGGSVSTLTIQRTQQEDSAVYLCASSFKGTYEQYFGPGTRLTVT.

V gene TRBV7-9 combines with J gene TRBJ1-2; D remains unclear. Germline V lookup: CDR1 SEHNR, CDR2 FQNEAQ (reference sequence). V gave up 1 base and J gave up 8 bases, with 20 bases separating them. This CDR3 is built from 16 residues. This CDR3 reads CASSLGSSTAGKGYTF. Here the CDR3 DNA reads TGTGCCAGCAGCTTAGGCTCTAGTACGGCCGGTAAGGGCTACACCTTC. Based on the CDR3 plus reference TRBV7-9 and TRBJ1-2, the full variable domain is DTGVSQNPRHKITKRGQNVTFRCDPISEHNRLYWYRQTLGQGPEFLTYFQNEAQLEKSRLLSDRFSAERPKGSFSTLEIQRTEQGDSAMYLCASSLGSSTAGKGYTFGSGTRLTVV.

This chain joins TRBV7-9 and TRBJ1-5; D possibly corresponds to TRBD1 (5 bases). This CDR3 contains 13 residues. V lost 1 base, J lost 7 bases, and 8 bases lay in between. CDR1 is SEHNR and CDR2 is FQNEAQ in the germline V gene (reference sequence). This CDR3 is CASSLVQGQPQHF. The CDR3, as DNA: TGTGCCAGCAGCTTAGTCCAGGGACAGCCCCAGCATTTT.

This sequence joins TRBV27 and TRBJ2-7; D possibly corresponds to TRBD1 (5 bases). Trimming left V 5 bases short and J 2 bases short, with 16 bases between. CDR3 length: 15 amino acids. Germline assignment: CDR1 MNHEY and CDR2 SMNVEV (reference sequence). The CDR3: CASSPYVGAAYEQYF. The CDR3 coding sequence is TGTGCCAGCAGTCCCTATGTAGGGGCGGCCTACGAGCAGTACTTC.

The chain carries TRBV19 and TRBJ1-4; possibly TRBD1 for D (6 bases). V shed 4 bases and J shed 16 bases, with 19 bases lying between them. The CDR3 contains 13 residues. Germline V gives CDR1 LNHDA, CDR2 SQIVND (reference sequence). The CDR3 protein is CASSSPLQGIRFF. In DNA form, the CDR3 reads TGTGCCAGTAGTAGCCCGCTACAGGGAATACGGTTTTTT.